The clone carrying this T cell receptor beta chain was recorded only once. This entry is derived from a study of cytomegalovirus exposure and HLA in healthy donors. In germline, CDR1 is SGHTA, CDR2 FQGNSA. The CDR3 contains 16 residues. V shed 2 bases and J 5 bases; nucleotides not matched to a gene: 8. Amplification used 60 Vbeta primers and 13 Jbeta primers. Libraries were prepared by immunoSEQ multiplex PCR; TCRdb keeps only in-frame clonotypes and omits some of them. Of about 180,000 clones listed, 82% are singletons. The clonotype was recovered from a man between 35 and 55 years old in good health and CMV-seronegative. The source material was PBMCs. This chain connects TRBV7-2 to TRBJ2-5, with 10 bases that match TRBD2. CDR3 coding DNA: TGTGCCAGCAGCTTACCCGCTAGCGGGGGAGGGGAGACCCAGTACTTC. Encoded protein: CASSLPASGGGETQYF. Looking up the rest from reference TRBV7-2 and TRBJ2-5 gives the full variable domain: GAGVSQSPSNKVTEKGKDVELRCDPISGHTALYWYRQSLGQGLEFLIYFQGNSAPDKSGLPSDRFSAERTGGSVSTLTIQRTQQEDSAVYLCASSLPASGGGETQYFGPGTRLLVL.